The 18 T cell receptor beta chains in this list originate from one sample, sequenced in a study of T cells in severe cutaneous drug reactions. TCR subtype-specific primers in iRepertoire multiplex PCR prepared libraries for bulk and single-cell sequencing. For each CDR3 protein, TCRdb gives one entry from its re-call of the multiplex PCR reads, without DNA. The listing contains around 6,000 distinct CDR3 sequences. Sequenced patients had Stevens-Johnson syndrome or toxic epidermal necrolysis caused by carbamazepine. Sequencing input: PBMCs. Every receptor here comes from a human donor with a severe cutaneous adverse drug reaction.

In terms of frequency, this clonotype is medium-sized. CDR3 in amino acids: CASSVGGQVTDTQYF. The gene calls are TRBV9 and TRBJ2-3; lacking DNA, the TRBD1 call made by TCRdb goes unchecked. The CDR3 extends over 15 amino acids. Germline CDR1 is SGDLS and CDR2 is YYNGEE.

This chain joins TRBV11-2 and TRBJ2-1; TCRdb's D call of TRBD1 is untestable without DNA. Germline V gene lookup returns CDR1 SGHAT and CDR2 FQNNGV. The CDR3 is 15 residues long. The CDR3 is CASSLDWGQYNEQFF.

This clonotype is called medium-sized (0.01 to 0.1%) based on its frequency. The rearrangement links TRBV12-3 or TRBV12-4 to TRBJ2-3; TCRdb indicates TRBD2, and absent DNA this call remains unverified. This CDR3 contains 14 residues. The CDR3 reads CASSWGLAGGTQYF.

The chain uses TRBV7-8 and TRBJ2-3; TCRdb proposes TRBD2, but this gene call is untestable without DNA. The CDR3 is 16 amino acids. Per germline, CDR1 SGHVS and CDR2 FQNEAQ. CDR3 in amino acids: CASSFGRLAGTDTQYF.

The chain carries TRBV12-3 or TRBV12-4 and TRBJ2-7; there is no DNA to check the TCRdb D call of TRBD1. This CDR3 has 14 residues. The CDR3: CASSFQGASYEQYF.

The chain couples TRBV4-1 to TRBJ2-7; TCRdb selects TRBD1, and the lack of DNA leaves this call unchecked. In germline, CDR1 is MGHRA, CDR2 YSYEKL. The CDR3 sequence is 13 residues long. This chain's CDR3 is CASSPPGVNEQYF.

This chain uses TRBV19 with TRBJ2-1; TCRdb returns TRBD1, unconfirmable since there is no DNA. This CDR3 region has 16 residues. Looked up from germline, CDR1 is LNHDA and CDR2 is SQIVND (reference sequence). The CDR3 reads CASSEGQAPQVNEQFF.

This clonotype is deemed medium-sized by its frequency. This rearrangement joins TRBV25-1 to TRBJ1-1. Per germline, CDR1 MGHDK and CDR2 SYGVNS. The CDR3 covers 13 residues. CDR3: CASSLGTSDEAFF.

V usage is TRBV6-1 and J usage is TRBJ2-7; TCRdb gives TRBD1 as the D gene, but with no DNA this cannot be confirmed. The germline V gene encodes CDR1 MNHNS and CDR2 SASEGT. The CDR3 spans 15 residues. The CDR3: CASSLTQTGLGEQYF.

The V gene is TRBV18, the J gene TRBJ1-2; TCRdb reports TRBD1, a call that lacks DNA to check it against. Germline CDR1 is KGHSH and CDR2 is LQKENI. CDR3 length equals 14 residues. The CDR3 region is CASSPWDGNYGYTF.

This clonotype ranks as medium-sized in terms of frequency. The CDR3 protein is CASSKTASGANVLTF. This chain uses TRBV6-1 with TRBJ2-6. Germline-derived CDR1 and CDR2 are MNHNS and SASEGT. This CDR3 has 15 residues.

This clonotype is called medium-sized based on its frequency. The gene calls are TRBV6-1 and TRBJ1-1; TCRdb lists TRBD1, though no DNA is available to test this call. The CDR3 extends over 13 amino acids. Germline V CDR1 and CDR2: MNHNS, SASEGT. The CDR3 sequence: CASSSPGNTEAFF.

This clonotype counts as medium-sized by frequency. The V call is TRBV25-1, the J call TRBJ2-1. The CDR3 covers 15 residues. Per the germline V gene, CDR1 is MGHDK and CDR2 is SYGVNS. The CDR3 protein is CASSGSRPSYNEQFF.

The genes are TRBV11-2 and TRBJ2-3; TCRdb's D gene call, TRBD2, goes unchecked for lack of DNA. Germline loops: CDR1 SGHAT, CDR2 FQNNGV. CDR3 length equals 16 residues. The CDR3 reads CASSPRDGQSTDTQYF.

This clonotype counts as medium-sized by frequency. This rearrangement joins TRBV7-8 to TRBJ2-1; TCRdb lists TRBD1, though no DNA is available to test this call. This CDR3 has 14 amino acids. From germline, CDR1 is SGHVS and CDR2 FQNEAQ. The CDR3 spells CASSPGQPSDEQFF. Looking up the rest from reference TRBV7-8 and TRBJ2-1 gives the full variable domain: GAGVSQSPRYKVAKRGQDVALRCDPISGHVSLFWYQQALGQGPEFLTYFQNEAQLDKSGLPSDRFFAERPEGSVSTLKIQRTQQEDSAVYLCASSPGQPSDEQFFGPGTRLTVL.

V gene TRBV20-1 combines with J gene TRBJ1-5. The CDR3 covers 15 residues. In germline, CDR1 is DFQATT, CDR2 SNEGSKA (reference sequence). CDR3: CSARSNSDLGQPQHF.

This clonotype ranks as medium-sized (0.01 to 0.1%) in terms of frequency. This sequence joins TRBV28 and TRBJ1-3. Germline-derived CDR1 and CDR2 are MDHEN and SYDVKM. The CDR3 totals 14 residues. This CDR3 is CASSHSEVGNTIYF.

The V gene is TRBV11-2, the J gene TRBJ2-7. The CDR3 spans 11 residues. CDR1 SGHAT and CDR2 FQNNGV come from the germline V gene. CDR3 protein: CASSFRGEQYF.